A single sample gave rise to the 9 T cell receptor beta chains below, sequenced in a study of blood T cell repertoires in COVID-19. Generated by immunoSEQ multiplex PCR, the TCRdb table keeps only in-frame clones and is missing some. The sample includes more than 300,000 clones, around 86% of them seen just once. The sequenced material came from peripheral blood. These receptors were obtained from a woman between 45 and 65 years old with acute or convalescent COVID-19.

This clone was recorded a few times. This chain joins TRBV3-1 (or the pseudogene TRBV3-2) and TRBJ2-5; a possible D gene is TRBD2 (6 bases). CDR1 LGHDT and CDR2 YNNKEL come from the germline V gene (reference sequence). Trimming removed 0 bases from V and 0 bases from J, with 14 bases in between. This CDR3 has 17 amino acids. The CDR3 bases are TGTGCCAGCAGCCAAGATGGCGCGGGACTGGACCAAGAGACCCAGTACTTC. Translated: CASSQDGAGLDQETQYF.

Of note for this clone: Other DNA sequences of this sample code for an identical CDR3. The chain uses TRBV10-3 and TRBJ2-7, with 8 positions matching TRBD2. The V segment lost 4 bases and the J segment 2 bases; nucleotides outside the gene matches: 4. CDR3 length: 14 residues. CDR1 and CDR2 from the germline V gene are ENHRY and SYGVKD. The CDR3 is CAISVAGGAYEQYF. In DNA, the CDR3 is TGTGCCATCAGTGTTGCGGGGGGAGCCTACGAGCAGTACTTC.

The chain links TRBV3-1 (or the pseudogene TRBV3-2) to TRBJ1-5, with 8 bases fitting TRBD1. In germline, CDR1 is LGHDT, CDR2 YNNKEL (reference sequence). V was clipped by 0 bases and J by 6 bases; unmatched bases: 4. The CDR3 has 15 residues. The CDR3 protein is CASSQETGGSQPQHF. CDR3 coding DNA: TGTGCCAGCAGCCAAGAAACAGGGGGTAGTCAGCCCCAGCATTTT.

The chain couples TRBV9 to TRBJ1-3; 7 positions agree with TRBD1. The V gene's germline CDR1 is SGDLS and CDR2 YYNGEE. CDR3 length equals 18 residues. V lost 4 bases to trimming and J lost 0 bases; unmatched junction nucleotides: 13. The DNA of the CDR3 is TGTGCCAGCAGCTCCGGGGGGGGACAGAATTCCTCTGGAAACACCATATATTTT. Amino acids: CASSSGGGQNSSGNTIYF.

This sequence joins TRBV15 and TRBJ2-1; D might be TRBD1 (5 bases). Trimming pared 1 base from V and 6 bases from J, leaving 13 bases between. This CDR3 spans 15 amino acids. The germline CDR1 and CDR2 sequences are LNHNV and YYDKDF (reference sequence). The chain's CDR3 is CATSRVQGAANEQFF. In DNA, the CDR3 is TGTGCCACCAGCAGAGTGCAAGGGGCGGCCAATGAGCAGTTCTTC. Together with reference TRBV15 and TRBJ2-1, the CDR3 gives the full variable domain: DAMVIQNPRYQVTQFGKPVTLSCSQTLNHNVMYWYQQKSSQAPKLLFHYYDKDFNNEADTPDNFQSRRPNTSFCFLDIRSPGLGDTAMYLCATSRVQGAANEQFFGPGTRLTVL.

The chain joins TRBV6-1 to TRBJ2-1; TRBD1 matches 12 bases. This CDR3 region has 16 residues. V dropped 4 bases and J dropped 8; count of bases not matched to a gene: 9. Germline values: CDR1 MNHNS, CDR2 SASEGT. CDR3 loop: CASSARDRGRFDEQFF. The DNA of the CDR3 is TGTGCCAGCAGTGCGAGGGACAGGGGGCGCTTTGATGAGCAGTTCTTC.

The CDR3 region has the DNA TGTGCCAGCCATGACAGTAACAACTACGAGCAGTACTTC. Encoded protein: CASHDSNNYEQYF. The V gene is TRBV28, the J gene TRBJ2-7, with a tentative D call TRBD1 (5 bases). The ends were cut back, 8 bases at V and 3 bases at J, with 14 bases in the middle. The CDR3 loop spans 13 amino acids. Germline-derived CDR1 and CDR2 are MDHEN and SYDVKM.

There are a few counts of this clone. The junction shows a germline mismatch at one end, possibly a read error. The chain is built from TRBV7-7 and TRBJ2-7; either TRBD1 or TRBD2 may fit D (5 bases each). The CDR3 spans 15 residues. Germline V gives CDR1 SSHAT, CDR2 FNYEAQ (reference sequence). DNA for the CDR3: TGTGCTAGCAGCTTAGGGGTGGGTGATCCTAGCAAGCAGTACTTC. Translating it yields CASSLGVGDPSKQYF.

The rearrangement links TRBV14 to TRBJ1-1, with a possible D match to TRBD1 (6 bases). The CDR3 runs to 14 residues. Germline V gives CDR1 SGHDN, CDR2 FVKESK. V was clipped by 3 bases and J by 2 bases, with 10 bases between them. Here the CDR3 reads CASSQRTDNTEAFF. In DNA form, the CDR3 reads TGTGCCAGCAGCCAGAGGACAGACAACACTGAAGCTTTCTTT.